The sequence of this TCR beta chain was determined in a study of PD-1 blockade in classical Hodgkin lymphoma. CDR3 length equals 15 residues. Per germline, CDR1 MDHEN and CDR2 SYDVKM. The ends lost 6 bases at V and 7 bases at J; junction bases unmatched: 11. Method: immunoSEQ multiplex PCR; TCRdb's copy keeps in-frame clones and lacks some. The table shows 38,000 or so clones, with around 87% occurring only once. All the patients suffered relapse after autologous stem cell transplantation, and brentuximab vedotin exposure differed. The TCR was taken from a human donor with classical Hodgkin lymphoma. This specimen was peripheral blood mononuclear cells (PBMCs), taken at baseline. The chain combines TRBV28 with TRBJ2-7, with TRBD2 identical over 11 bases. The CDR3 DNA sequence: TGTGCCAGCAGCGCCCTAACGGGACTAGCGGTTGAGCAGTACTTC. It encodes CASSALTGLAVEQYF.